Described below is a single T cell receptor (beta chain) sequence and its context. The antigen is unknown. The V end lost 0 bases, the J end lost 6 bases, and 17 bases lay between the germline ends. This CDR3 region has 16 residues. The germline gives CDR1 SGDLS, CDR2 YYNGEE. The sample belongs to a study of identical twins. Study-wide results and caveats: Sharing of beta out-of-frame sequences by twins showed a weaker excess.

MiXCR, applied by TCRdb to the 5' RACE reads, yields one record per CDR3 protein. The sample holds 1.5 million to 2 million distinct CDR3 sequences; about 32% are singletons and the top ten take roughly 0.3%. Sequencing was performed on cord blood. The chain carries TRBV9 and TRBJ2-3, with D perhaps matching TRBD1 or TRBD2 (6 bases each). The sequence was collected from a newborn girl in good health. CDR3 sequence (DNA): TGTGCCAGCAGCGTAGGGTTTGGAGGGGGAACCGATACGCAGTATTTT. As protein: CASSVGFGGGTDTQYF.